This T cell receptor (beta chain) was obtained from a study of a mutant IDH1 vaccine in newly diagnosed glioma. Clones were sequenced by immunoSEQ multiplex PCR, and TCRdb holds only the in-frame ones, with some missing. The sample lists roughly 38,000 clones, approximately 76% seen once, with around 5.3% in the top ten. Time point specified: week 23, last vaccination. Mutant IDH1 20-mer peptide, at 300 ug, made up each vaccine dose, with topical imiquimod. The germline CDR1 and CDR2 sequences are MNHEY and SVGAGI. Trimming pared 2 bases from V and 5 bases from J, leaving 9 bases between. CDR3 length: 13 amino acids. Note on this clone: Its antigen is still unknown.

This clonotype was sampled from a man between 45 and 60 years old with glioma. The chain carries TRBV6-5 and TRBJ2-5, with D unclear. The sequences come from PBMCs, collected from a glioma patient whose treatment included an IDH1 peptide vaccine. The CDR3 here is CASSYDGRETQYF. CDR3 coding DNA: TGTGCCAGCAGTTACGATGGACGGGAGACCCAGTACTTC.